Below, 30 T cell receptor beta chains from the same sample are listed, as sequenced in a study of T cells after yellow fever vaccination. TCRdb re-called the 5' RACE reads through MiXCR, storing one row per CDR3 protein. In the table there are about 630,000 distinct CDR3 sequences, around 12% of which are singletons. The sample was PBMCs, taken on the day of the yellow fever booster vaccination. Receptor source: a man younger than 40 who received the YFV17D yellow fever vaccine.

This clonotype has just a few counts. CDR3 sequence reads: CASSRLPTYEQYF. CDR3 coding DNA: TGTGCCAGTAGCCGGTTGCCTACCTACGAGCAGTACTTC. This chain joins TRBV19 and TRBJ2-7; D gene ambiguous. V lost 6 bases and J 2 bases, leaving 11 bases between the germline ends. The germline CDR1 and CDR2 sequences are LNHDA and SQIVND (reference sequence). The CDR3 consists of 13 residues.

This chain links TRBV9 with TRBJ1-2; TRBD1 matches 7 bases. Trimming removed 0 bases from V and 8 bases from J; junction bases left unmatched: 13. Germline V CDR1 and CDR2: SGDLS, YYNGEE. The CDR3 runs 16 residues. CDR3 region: CASSVGRVGTEGGYTF. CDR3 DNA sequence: TGTGCCAGCAGCGTAGGGCGAGTGGGGACAGAGGGCGGCTACACCTTC.

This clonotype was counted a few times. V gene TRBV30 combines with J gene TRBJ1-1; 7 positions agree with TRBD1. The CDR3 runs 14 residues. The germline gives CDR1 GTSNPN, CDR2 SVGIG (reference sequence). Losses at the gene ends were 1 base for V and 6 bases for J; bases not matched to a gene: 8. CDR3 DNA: TGTGCCTGGAGTGCGTACAGGGGTTCGTCTGAAGCTTTCTTT. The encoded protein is CAWSAYRGSSEAFF. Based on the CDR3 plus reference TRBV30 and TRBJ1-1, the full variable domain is SQTIHQWPATLVQPVGSPLSLECTVEGTSNPNLYWYRQAAGRGLQLLFYSVGIGQISSEVPQNLSASRPQDRQFILSSKKLLLSDSGFYLCAWSAYRGSSEAFFGQGTRLTVV.

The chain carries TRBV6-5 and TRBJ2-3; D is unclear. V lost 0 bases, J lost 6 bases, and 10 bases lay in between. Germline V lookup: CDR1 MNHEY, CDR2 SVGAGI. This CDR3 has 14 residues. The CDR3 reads CASSYSPKTDTQYF. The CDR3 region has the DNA TGTGCCAGCAGTTACTCACCCAAGACGGATACGCAGTATTTT.

In DNA form, the CDR3 reads TGTGCCAGCACCCCCACAGGAGAAGAGACCCAGTACTTC. It translates to CASTPTGEETQYF. This sequence joins TRBV27 and TRBJ2-5; tentatively, D is TRBD1 (5 bases). CDR3 size: 13 residues. The V gene lost 7 bases and the J gene lost 3 bases, with 12 bases spanning the gap. Germline V gene lookup returns CDR1 MNHEY and CDR2 SMNVEV (reference sequence).

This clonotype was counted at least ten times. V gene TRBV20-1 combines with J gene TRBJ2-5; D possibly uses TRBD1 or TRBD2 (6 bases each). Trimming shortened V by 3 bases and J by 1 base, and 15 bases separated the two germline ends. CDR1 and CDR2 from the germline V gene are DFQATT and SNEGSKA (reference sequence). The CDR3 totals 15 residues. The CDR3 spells CSARVPGGRQETQYF. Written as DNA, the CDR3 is TGCAGTGCTAGGGTCCCTGGGGGGCGCCAAGAGACCCAGTACTTC.

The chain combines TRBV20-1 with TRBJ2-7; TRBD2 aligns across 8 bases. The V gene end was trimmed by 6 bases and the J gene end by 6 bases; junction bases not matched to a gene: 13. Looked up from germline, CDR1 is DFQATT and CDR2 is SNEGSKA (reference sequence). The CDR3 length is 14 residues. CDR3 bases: TGCAGTGCGAATTCGCGGACTAGCTTCCTCGAGCAGTACTTC. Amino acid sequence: CSANSRTSFLEQYF.

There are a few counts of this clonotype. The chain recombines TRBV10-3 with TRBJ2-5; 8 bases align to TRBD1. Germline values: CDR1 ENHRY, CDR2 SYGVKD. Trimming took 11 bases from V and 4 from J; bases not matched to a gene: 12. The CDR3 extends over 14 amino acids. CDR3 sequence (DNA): TGTGCCGCCAGTCGCGGGACAGGATCAGAGACCCAGTACTTC. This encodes CAASRGTGSETQYF.

CDR3 loop: CASSLEVSGRTDTQYF. In DNA form, the CDR3 reads TGTGCCAGCAGCTTAGAGGTTAGCGGGAGGACAGATACGCAGTATTTT. The chain couples TRBV13 to TRBJ2-3; TRBD2 aligns across 10 bases. V gave up 1 base and J gave up 3 bases; unmatched junction bases: 4. The V gene's germline CDR1 is PRHDT and CDR2 FYEKMQ (reference sequence). CDR3 length equals 16 residues. Together with reference TRBV13 and TRBJ2-3, the CDR3 gives the full variable domain: AAGVIQSPRHLIKEKRETATLKCYPIPRHDTVYWYQQGPGQDPQFLISFYEKMQSDKGSIPDRFSAQQFSDYHSELNMSSLELGDSALYFCASSLEVSGRTDTQYFGPGTRLTVL.

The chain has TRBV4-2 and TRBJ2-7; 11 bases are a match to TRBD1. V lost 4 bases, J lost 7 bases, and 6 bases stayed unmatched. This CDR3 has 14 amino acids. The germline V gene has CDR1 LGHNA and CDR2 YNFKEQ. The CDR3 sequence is CASSLRGTGGEQYF. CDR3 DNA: TGTGCCAGCAGCCTGCGGGGGACAGGGGGTGAGCAGTACTTC.

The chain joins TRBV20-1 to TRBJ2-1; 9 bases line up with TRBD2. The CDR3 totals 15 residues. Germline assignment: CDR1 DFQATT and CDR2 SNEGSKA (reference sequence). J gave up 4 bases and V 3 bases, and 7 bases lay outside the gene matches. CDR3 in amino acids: CSASATSGLYNEQFF. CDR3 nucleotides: TGCAGTGCTAGCGCTACTAGCGGGCTGTACAATGAGCAGTTCTTC.

CDR3 amino acids: CSVVGVRVTQYF. Here the CDR3 DNA reads TGCAGCGTTGTCGGGGTTAGGGTGACCCAGTACTTC. V and J are TRBV29-1 and TRBJ2-5, with D possibly matching TRBD2 (5 bases). The length of the CDR3 is 12 residues. The V and J ends lost 4 bases and 7 bases respectively, with 13 bases between them. Germline loops: CDR1 SQVTM, CDR2 ANQGSEA.

CDR3 amino acids: CASNTQCTDTQYF. CDR3 nucleotides: TGTGCCAGCAACACTCAGTGCACAGATACGCAGTATTTT. The chain carries TRBV21-1 and TRBJ2-3. TRBV21-1 is designated a pseudogene. The CDR3 contains 13 residues.

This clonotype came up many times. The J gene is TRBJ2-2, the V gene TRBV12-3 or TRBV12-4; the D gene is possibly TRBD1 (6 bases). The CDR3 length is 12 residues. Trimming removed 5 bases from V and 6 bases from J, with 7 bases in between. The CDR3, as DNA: TGTGCCAGCAGTCAGGGGTCCGGGGAGCTGTTTTTT. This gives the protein CASSQGSGELFF.

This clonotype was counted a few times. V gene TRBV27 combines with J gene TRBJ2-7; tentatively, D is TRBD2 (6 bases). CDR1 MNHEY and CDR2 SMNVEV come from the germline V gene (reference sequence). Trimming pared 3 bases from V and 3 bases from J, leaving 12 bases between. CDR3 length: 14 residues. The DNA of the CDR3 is TGTGCCAGCAGTTTTAGCGGCACCTACTACGAGCAGTACTTC. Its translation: CASSFSGTYYEQYF.

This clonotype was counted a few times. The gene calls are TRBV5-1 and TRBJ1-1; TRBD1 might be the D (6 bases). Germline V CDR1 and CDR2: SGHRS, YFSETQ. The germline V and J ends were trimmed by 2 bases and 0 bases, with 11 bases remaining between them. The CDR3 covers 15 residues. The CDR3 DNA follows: TGCGCCAGCAGCTTCTACGGACAGTTGAACACTGAAGCTTTCTTT. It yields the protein CASSFYGQLNTEAFF.

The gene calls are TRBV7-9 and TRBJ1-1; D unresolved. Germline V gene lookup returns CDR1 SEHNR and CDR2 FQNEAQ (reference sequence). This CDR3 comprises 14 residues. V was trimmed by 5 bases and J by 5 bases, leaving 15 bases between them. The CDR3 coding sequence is TGTGCCAGCAGCCGCGTCCTCGGAGGAACTGAAGCTTTCTTT. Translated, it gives CASSRVLGGTEAFF.

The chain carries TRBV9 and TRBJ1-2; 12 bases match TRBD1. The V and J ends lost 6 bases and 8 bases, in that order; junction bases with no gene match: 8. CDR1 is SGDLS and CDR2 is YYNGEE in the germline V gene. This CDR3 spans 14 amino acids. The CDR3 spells CASISGTGGSGYTF. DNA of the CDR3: TGTGCCAGCATTTCCGGGACAGGGGGCTCGGGCTACACCTTC. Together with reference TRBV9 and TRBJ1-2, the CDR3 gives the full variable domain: DSGVTQTPKHLITATGQRVTLRCSPRSGDLSVYWYQQSLDQGLQFLIQYYNGEERAKGNILERFSAQQFPDLHSELNLSSLELGDSALYFCASISGTGGSGYTFGSGTRLTVV.

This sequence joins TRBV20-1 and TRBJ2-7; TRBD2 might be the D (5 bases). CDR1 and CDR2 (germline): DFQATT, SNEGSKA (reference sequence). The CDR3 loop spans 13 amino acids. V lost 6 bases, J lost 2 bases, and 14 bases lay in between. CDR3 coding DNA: TGCAGTGCCCTCGAGGGAGTCCCCTACGAGCAGTACTTC. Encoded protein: CSALEGVPYEQYF.

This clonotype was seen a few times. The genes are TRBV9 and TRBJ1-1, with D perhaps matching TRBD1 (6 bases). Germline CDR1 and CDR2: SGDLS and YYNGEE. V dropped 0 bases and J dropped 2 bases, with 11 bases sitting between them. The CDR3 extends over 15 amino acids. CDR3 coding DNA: TGTGCCAGCAGCGTAGGCGGAGGGGGAAACACTGAAGCTTTCTTT. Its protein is CASSVGGGGNTEAFF.

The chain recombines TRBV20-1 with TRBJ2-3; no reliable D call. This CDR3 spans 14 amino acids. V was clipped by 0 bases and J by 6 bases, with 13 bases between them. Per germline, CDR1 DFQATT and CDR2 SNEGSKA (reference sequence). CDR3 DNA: TGCAGTGCTAGAGATCACCCCCCCCCCGATACGCAGTATTTT. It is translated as CSARDHPPPDTQYF.

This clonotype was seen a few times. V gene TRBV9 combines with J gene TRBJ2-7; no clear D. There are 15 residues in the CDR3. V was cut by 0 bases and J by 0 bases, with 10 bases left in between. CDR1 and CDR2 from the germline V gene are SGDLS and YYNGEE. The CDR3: CASSVDAVSSYEQYF. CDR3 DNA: TGTGCCAGCAGCGTAGATGCCGTCAGCTCCTACGAGCAGTACTTC.

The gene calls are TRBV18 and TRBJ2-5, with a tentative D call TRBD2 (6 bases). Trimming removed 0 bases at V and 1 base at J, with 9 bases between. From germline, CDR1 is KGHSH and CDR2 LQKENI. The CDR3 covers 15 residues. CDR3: CASSPPQRVQETQYF. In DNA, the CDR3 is TGTGCCAGCTCACCACCCCAGCGGGTCCAAGAGACCCAGTACTTC.

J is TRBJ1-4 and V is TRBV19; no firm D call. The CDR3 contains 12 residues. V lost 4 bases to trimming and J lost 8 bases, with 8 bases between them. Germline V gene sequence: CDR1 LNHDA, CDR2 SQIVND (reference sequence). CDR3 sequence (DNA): TGTGCCAGTAGTAATTTCGGAGAAAAACTGTTTTTT. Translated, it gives CASSNFGEKLFF.

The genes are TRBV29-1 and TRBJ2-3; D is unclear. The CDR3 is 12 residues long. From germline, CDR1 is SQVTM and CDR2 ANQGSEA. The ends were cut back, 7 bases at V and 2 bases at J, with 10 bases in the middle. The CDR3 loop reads CSARIFTDTQYF. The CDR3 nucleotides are TGCAGCGCCCGCATTTTCACAGATACGCAGTATTTT.

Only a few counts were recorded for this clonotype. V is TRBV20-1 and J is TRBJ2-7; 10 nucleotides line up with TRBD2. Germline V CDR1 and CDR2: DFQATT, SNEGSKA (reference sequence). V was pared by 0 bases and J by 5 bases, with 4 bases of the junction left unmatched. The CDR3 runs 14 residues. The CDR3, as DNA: TGCAGTGCTAGAGATCTAGCGGGAGTAGACGAGCAGTACTTC. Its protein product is CSARDLAGVDEQYF.

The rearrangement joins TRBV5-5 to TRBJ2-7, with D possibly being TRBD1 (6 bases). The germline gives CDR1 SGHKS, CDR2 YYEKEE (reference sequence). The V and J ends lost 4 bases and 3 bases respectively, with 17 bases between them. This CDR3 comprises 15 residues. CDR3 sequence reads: CASSLTPDRYYEQYF. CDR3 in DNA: TGTGCCAGCAGCCTAACCCCAGACAGGTACTACGAGCAGTACTTC. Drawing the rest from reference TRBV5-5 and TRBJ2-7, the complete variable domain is DAGVTQSPTHLIKTRGQQVTLRCSPISGHKSVSWYQQVLGQGPQFIFQYYEKEERGRGNFPDRFSARQFPNYSSELNVNALLLGDSALYLCASSLTPDRYYEQYFGPGTRLTVT.

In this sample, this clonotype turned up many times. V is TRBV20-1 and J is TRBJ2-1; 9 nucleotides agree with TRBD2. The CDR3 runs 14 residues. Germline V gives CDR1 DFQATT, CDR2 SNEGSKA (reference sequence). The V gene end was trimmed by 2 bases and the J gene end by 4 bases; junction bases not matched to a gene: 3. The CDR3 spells CSARSGLAYNEQFF. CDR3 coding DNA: TGCAGTGCTAGATCGGGACTAGCATACAATGAGCAGTTCTTC.

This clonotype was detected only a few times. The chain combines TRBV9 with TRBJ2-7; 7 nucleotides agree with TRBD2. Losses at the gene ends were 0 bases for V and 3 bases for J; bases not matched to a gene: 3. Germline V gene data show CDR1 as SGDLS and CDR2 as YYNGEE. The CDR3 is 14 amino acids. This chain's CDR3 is CASSVGVAGYEQYF. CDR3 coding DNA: TGTGCCAGCAGCGTAGGGGTAGCGGGCTACGAGCAGTACTTC.

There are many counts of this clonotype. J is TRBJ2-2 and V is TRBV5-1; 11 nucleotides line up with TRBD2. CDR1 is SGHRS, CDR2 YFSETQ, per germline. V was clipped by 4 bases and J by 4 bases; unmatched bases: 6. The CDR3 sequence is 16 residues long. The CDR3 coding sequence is TGCGCCAGCAGCCCGCCACTAGCGGGAGTCACCGGGGAGCTGTTTTTT. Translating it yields CASSPPLAGVTGELFF.